This T cell receptor (beta chain) is from a study of healthy donors' naive CD4 and CD8 T cells. A linear amplification protocol produced the TCR libraries from around 0.55 ug of total RNA. TCRdb called the reads again in MiXCR, with one record for every CDR3 protein. Of around 180,000 distinct CDR3 sequences listed, about 70% are singletons. The clonotype was recovered from a pool of human donors in good health; the sample pools cells from several healthy donors. The sample taken for sequencing was naive CD4+ and CD8+ T cells sorted from blood, pooled from several donors.

CDR3 DNA: TGTGCCAGCAGTTACGACCCGGGGATCCCCAATGAGCAGTTCTTC. This codes for CASSYDPGIPNEQFF. The rearrangement joins TRBV6-5 to TRBJ2-1; D may be TRBD2 (5 bases). The V gene lost 2 bases and the J gene lost 6 bases, with 14 bases spanning the gap. Germline CDR1 and CDR2: MNHEY and SVGAGI. This CDR3 contains 15 residues.